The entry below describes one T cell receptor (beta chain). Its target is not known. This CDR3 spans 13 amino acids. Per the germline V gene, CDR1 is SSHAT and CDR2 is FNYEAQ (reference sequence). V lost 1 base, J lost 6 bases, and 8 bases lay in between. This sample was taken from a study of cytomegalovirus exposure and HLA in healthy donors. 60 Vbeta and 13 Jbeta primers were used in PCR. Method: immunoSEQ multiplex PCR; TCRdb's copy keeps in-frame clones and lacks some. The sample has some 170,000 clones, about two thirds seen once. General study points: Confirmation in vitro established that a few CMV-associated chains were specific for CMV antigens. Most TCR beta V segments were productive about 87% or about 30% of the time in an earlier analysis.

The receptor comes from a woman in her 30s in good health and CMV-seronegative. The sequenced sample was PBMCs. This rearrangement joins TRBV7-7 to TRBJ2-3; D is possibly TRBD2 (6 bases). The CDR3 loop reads CASSLVGGDTQYF. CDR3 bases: TGTGCCAGCAGCTTAGTGGGGGGTGATACGCAGTATTTT.